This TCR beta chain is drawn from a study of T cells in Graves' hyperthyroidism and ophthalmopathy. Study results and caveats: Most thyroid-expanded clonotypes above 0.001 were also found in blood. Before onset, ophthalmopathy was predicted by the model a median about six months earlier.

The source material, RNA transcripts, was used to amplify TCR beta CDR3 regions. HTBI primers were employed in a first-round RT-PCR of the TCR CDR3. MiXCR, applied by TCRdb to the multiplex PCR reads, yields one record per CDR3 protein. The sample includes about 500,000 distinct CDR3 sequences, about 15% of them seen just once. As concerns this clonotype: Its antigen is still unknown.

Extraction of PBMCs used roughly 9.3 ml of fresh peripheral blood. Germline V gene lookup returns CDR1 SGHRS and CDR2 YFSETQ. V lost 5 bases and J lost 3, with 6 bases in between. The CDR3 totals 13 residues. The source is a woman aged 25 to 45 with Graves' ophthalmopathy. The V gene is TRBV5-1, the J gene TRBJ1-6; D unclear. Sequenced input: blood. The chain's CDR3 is CASSWNYNSPLHF. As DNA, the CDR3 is TGCGCCAGCAGTTGGAACTATAATTCACCCCTCCACTTT. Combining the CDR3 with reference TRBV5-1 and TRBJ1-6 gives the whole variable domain KAGVTQTPRYLIKTRGQQVTLSCSPISGHRSVSWYQQTPGQGLQFLFEYFSETQRNKGNFPGRFSGRQFSNSRSEMNVSTLELGDSALYLCASSWNYNSPLHFGNGTRLTVT.